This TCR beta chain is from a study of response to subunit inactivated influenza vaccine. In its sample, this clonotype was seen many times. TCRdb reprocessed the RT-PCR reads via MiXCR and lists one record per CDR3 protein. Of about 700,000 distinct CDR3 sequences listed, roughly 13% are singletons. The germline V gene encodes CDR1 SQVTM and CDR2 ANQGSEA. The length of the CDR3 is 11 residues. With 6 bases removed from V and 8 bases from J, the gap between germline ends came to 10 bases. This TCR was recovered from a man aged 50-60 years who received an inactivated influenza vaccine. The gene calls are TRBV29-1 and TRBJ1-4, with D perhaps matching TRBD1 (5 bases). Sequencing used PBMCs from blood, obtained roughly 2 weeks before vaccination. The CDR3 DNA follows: TGCAGCGTCTTCACAGGAGAAAAACTGTTTTTT. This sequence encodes CSVFTGEKLFF.